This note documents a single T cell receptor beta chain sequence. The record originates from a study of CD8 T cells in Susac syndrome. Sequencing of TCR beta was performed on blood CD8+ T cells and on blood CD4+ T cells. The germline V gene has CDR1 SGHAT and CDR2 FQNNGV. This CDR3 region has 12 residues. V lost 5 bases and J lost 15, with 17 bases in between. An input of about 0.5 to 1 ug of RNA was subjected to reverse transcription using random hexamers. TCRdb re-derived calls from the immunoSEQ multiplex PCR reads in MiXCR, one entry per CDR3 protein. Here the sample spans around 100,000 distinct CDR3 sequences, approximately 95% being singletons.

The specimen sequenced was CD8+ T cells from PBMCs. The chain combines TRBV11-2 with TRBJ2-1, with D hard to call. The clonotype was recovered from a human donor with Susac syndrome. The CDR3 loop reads CASSPDQRPGFF. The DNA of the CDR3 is TGTGCCAGCAGCCCTGATCAAAGGCCAGGGTTCTTC.